This TCR beta chain was identified during a study of OX40 agonist ivuxolimab in advanced cancers. In terms of the full investigation: Ivuxolimab was an agonistic, fully human IgG2 monoclonal antibody directed against OX40 (CD134), a costimulatory receptor. Intravenous ivuxolimab was administered to patients every 2 weeks at six dose levels: 0.01, 0.1, 0.3, 1.5, 3 and 10 mg/kg. Of the approximately 50 dose-escalation patients, hepatocellular carcinoma was present in roughly 19, melanoma in approximately 15, renal cell carcinoma in 9 and head and neck cancer in 9. The dose-escalation cohort was 82.7% male with a mean age of roughly 60 years, ranging from roughly 23 to 85. Patients were allowed to have had prior anti-PD-1, anti-PD-L1 or anti-CTLA-4 therapy, and 40% of the dose-escalation patients had been treated with checkpoint inhibitors. Partial responses were achieved by three dose-escalation patients, of whom one had hepatocellular carcinoma and two had cutaneous melanoma. The point of sequencing TCRbeta in the periphery was to test whether ivuxolimab changed TCR sequence diversity and drove clonal T-cell expansion. The paper describes the monotherapy dose-escalation part (N of about 47 patients) of the phase I trial of ivuxolimab.

The CDR3 sequence holds 18 residues, the cysteine and phenylalanine included. Only CDR3 DNA remains: 54 bases, in frame from the first base. Trimming accounts for 1 base at V and 3 bases at J, while the number of junction bases matched to no gene is 11. CDR1 is given as SGHDN and CDR2 as FVKESK, both from the germline V gene. Beyond this particular receptor, the publication reports: Which antigens the clonally expanded peripheral T cells were specific for was not determined. In partial responders in the 0.1-3.0 mg/kg groups, normalized peripheral clonal expansion was found to be among the lowest, especially among CD8+ T cells. After ivuxolimab, expanded clones were on average more numerous among CD8+ T cells than among CD4+ T cells. At doses of 0.1 to 3.0 mg/kg, clonal expansion of both CD4+ and CD8+ blood T cells was observed from baseline to week 6. Low levels of normalized T-cell clonal expansion were also seen in some patients who did not respond.

Genomic DNA was isolated from the sorted cells so that the TCRbeta CDR3 region could be sequenced. The immunoSEQ Assay was used to sequence the TCRbeta CDR3 regions. As stored in TCRdb, this immuneACCESS dataset retains in-frame rearrangements with V and J assigned. A fraction of the clones does not appear; measured against another copy, unresolved V genes explain less than half of the discrepancy, and the remainder lacks a known reason. For this sample there are 30,000 to 40,000 clones; about 92% appear just once. Around 24% of the sample is in the top ten clones. Details on this clone: What this receptor recognizes is not known. Per-base qualities were not stored, and no clone one base away is much larger.

Patients with autoimmune disease history or receiving systemic immunosuppression were excluded from the trial. In every dose cohort, peripheral blood was drawn for TCR sequencing at baseline, cycle 4 day 1, and cycle 7 day 1. Samples came from an open-label, multicenter, first-in-human phase I dose-escalation trial of ivuxolimab. Adults with locally advanced or metastatic melanoma, renal cell, hepatocellular, or head and neck squamous cell carcinoma were enrolled in the trial. CD4+ and CD8+ T cells were sorted separately from peripheral blood before TCR sequencing. The source was CD4+ or CD8+ T cells sorted from blood, collected in a trial of the OX40 agonist ivuxolimab. The chain is made from TRBV14 and TRBJ2-2; a stretch of 7 junction bases matches TRBD1. This receptor was identified in an adult with an advanced solid tumor such as melanoma, head and neck, liver or kidney cancer. The nucleotide sequence reads TGTGCCAGCAGCCAAGGGGCGACAGGGATCCGGGACACCGGGGAGCTGTTTTTT. Translated, it reads CASSQGATGIRDTGELFF.